These T cell receptor beta chains were read from a single sample in a study of shared T cell receptors in the human thymus. The protocol was immunoSEQ multiplex PCR, while the TCRdb copy is restricted to in-frame clones and leaves out a portion. Of some 640,000 clones in the sample, 70% to 90% were seen once. These records were also assigned to another study, of human thymus T cells.

The specimen was thymocytes. The receptors were gathered from a boy less than two years old with a congenital heart defect. Both conserved end residues are part of each CDR3.

j_gene | v_gene | CDR3aa
TRBJ1-2 | TRBV14 | CASSHTGAYGYTF
TRBJ1-2 | TRBV2 | CASSEGQYYGYTF
TRBJ1-1 | TRBV27 | CASSLSGAMNTEAFF
TRBJ1-1 | TRBV6-5 | CASSYSMKGWPEAFF
TRBJ2-5 | TRBV5-6 | CASSLPGTSGGVGETQYF
TRBJ2-3 | TRBV14 | CASSHPLVGGRTDTQYF
TRBJ2-3 | TRBV15 | CATRSLGTRDTDTQYF
TRBJ2-7 | TRBV5-5 | CASTKGQASYEQYF
TRBJ2-7 | TRBV18 | CASSPDNYEQYF
TRBJ2-3 | TRBV9 | CASRGGSDTQYF
TRBJ1-2 | TRBV4-2 | CASSHQNGTGKLGGYTF
TRBJ2-7 | TRBV28 | CASSPQGWTSGGAGEQYF
TRBJ2-5 | TRBV5-1 | CASRFTSGAYEETQYF
TRBJ2-5 | TRBV30 | CAWSWSERNYQETQYF
TRBJ2-2 | TRBV18 | CASSPARDKNTGELFF
TRBJ1-1 | TRBV4-3 | CASSQGPGHQNTEAFF
TRBJ1-5 | TRBV4-2 | CASSRVDRDRSQPQHF
TRBJ2-7 | TRBV2 | CASRLAHEQYF
TRBJ2-7 | TRBV12-5 | CASGLAGRAKTYEQYF
TRBJ1-1 | TRBV2 | CASTPGNRNTEAFF
TRBJ1-6 | TRBV28 | CASSTWAPDNSPLHF
TRBJ2-3 | TRBV2 | CASSGQNVDTQYF
TRBJ2-3 | TRBV2 | CASKSRTDTQYF
TRBJ2-5 | TRBV2 | CASSDRSLGEETQYF
TRBJ2-7 | TRBV5-6 | CASSFPGLAGGGEQYF
TRBJ2-7 | TRBV30 | CAWSAAGGMTSYEQYF
TRBJ2-2 | TRBV10-1 | CASSELAGEPGELFF
TRBJ2-1 | TRBV6-6 | CASSYCGHYNEQFF
TRBJ2-7 | TRBV29-1 | CSVVYGQSYEQYF
TRBJ1-5 | TRBV11-2 | CASSADRGGHQPQHF
TRBJ2-3 | TRBV4-1 | CASSQEHLTLGWDTQYF
TRBJ2-1 | TRBV4-3 | CASSQDLETVYNEQFF
TRBJ1-5 | TRBV5-6 | CASSLGQGGLGGQPQHF
TRBJ2-5 | TRBV30 | CAWSVHPPLAGGPFDVETQYF
TRBJ1-1 | TRBV19 | CASSISAGEAFF
TRBJ2-2 | TRBV9 | CASSVVQGDNTGELFF
TRBJ1-2 | TRBV7-2 | CASSLALLTAGYTF
TRBJ1-2 | TRBV9 | CASSTWTGDYGYTF
TRBJ2-7 | TRBV13 | CASSLLGEGAIF
TRBJ1-6 | TRBV6-5 | CASSPGSPHSPLHF
TRBJ1-2 | TRBV2 | CASSSTGGRIGYTF
TRBJ1-3 | TRBV11-2 | CASSRTELSGNTIYF
TRBJ2-7 | TRBV27 | CASSLGGLSYEQYF
TRBJ2-1 | TRBV25-1 | CASSDHRGEFVNEQFF
TRBJ2-7 | TRBV5-1 | CASSFKPGQGCYEQYF
TRBJ2-7 | TRBV5-1 | CASSPPRTGEGEQYF
TRBJ1-5 | TRBV7-2 | CASSLVGGPQPQHF
TRBJ1-6 | TRBV5-1 | CASSLAPLEKNSPLHF
TRBJ2-5 | TRBV5-1 | CASSLDTDMKTQYF
TRBJ2-7 | TRBV7-2 | CASSLAHLKGLAGGPSYEQYF
TRBJ2-1 | TRBV6-5 | CASSYSADSSYNEQFF
TRBJ2-7 | TRBV12-5 | CASGFLDDRGRVHEQYF
TRBJ1-1 | TRBV29-1 | CSVVRGSRLGEAFF